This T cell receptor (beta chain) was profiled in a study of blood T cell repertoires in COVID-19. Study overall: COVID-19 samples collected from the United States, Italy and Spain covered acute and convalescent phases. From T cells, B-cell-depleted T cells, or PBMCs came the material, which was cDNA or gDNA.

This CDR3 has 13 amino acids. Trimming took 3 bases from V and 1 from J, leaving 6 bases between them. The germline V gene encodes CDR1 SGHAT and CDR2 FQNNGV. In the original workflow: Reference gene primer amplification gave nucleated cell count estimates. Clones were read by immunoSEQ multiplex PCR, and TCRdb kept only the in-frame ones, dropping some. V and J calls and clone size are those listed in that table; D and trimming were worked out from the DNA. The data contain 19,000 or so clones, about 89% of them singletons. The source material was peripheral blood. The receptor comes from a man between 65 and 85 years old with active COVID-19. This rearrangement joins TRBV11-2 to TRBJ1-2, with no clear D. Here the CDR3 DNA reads TGTGCCAGCAGCTTTTCCAGTAACTATGGCTACACCTTC. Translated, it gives CASSFSSNYGYTF.